This passage covers 15 T cell receptor beta chains from one sample sequenced in a study of blood T cell repertoires in COVID-19. Libraries were prepared by immunoSEQ multiplex PCR; TCRdb keeps only in-frame clonotypes and omits some of them. The sample holds 250,000 or so clones, more than 85% seen once. Sequencing was carried out using PBMCs or T cells enriched from blood (not recorded which). The source of these receptors is a man in his forties who had been exposed to COVID-19.

In its sample, this clone was seen a few times. The chain carries TRBV11-2 and TRBJ1-1, with TRBD1 matching 9 bases. Looked up from germline, CDR1 is SGHAT and CDR2 is FQNNGV. This CDR3 region has 17 residues. V lost 0 bases, J lost 5 bases, and 10 bases stayed unmatched. CDR3 bases: TGTGCCAGCAGCTTAGAATACCTTACAGGGGGCGAGACTGAAGCTTTCTTT. Its translation is CASSLEYLTGGETEAFF.

The chain is built from TRBV4-1 and TRBJ2-5, with 10 bases lining up with TRBD1. Germline lookup yields CDR1 MGHRA and CDR2 YSYEKL. This CDR3 comprises 15 residues. The J segment lost 5 bases and the V segment lost 4 bases, leaving 7 bases of the junction unmatched. CDR3 in amino acids: CASSLRQGAGETQYF. In nucleotides, the CDR3 is TGCGCCAGCAGCCTTCGACAGGGGGCTGGGGAGACCCAGTACTTC.

In nucleotides, the CDR3 is TGTGCCAGCAGCTTCCAGCCGGGATACGAGCAGTACTTC. As protein: CASSFQPGYEQYF. The V and J genes are TRBV7-3 and TRBJ2-7, with D possibly being TRBD2 (5 bases). V was pared by 3 bases and J by 4 bases, with 10 bases between. Germline V CDR1 and CDR2: SGHTA, FQGTGA. The CDR3 spans 13 residues.

This chain connects TRBV4-1 to TRBJ1-5, with D unclear. Germline assignment: CDR1 MGHRA and CDR2 YSYEKL. The V and J ends lost 1 base and 0 bases respectively, with 13 bases between them. The CDR3 contains 17 residues. CDR3 in amino acids: CASSQGHIKLSNQPQHF. The CDR3 DNA follows: TGCGCCAGCAGCCAAGGACATATAAAACTTAGCAATCAGCCCCAGCATTTT.

This clone was seen a few times. The genes are TRBV7-2 and TRBJ2-2; 7 bases are shared with TRBD2. Germline CDR1 is SGHTA and CDR2 is FQGNSA. This CDR3 has 16 amino acids. The V gene end was trimmed by 2 bases and the J gene end by 5 bases; junction bases not matched to a gene: 8. The chain's CDR3 is CASSLSAGVLTGELFF. The CDR3 nucleotides are TGTGCCAGCAGCTTATCGGCGGGAGTGTTGACCGGGGAGCTGTTTTTT. The full variable domain, its missing parts supplied by reference TRBV7-2 and TRBJ2-2, is GAGVSQSPSNKVTEKGKDVELRCDPISGHTALYWYRQSLGQGLEFLIYFQGNSAPDKSGLPSDRFSAERTGGSVSTLTIQRTQQEDSAVYLCASSLSAGVLTGELFFGEGSRLTVL.

J is TRBJ2-2 and V is TRBV30; the match to TRBD2 covers 13 bases. Trimming removed 4 bases from V and 8 bases from J; junction bases left unmatched: 1. The germline V gene encodes CDR1 GTSNPN and CDR2 SVGIG (reference sequence). The CDR3 has 13 residues. The CDR3 spells CAWMGLAGGELFF. CDR3 DNA: TGTGCCTGGATGGGACTAGCGGGAGGGGAGCTGTTTTTT.

The rearrangement uses TRBV29-1 and TRBJ2-3, with D unclear. Germline CDR1 reads SQVTM; CDR2 reads ANQGSEA. The CDR3 is 14 amino acids. V was clipped by 2 bases and J by 0 bases, with 9 bases between them. As DNA, the CDR3 is TGCAGCGTTGAACTGGCTCATAGCACAGATACGCAGTATTTT. Protein: CSVELAHSTDTQYF.

This clone was seen a single time. This CDR3 is CASSLTRGAYEQYF. Here the CDR3 DNA reads TGTGCCAGCAGCTTGACGCGGGGGGCCTACGAGCAGTACTTC. The genes are TRBV5-4 and TRBJ2-7; 8 bases match TRBD2. V was clipped by 1 base and J by 2 bases; unmatched bases: 2. The CDR3 loop spans 14 amino acids. CDR1 and CDR2 from the germline V gene are SGHNT and YYREEE (reference sequence).

J is TRBJ2-1 and V is TRBV24-1; TRBD2 might be the D (6 bases). CDR3 length equals 14 residues. Germline loops: CDR1 KGHDR, CDR2 SFDVKD. Trimming cost V 4 bases and J 6 bases, with 12 bases left between them. The CDR3 reads CATSESGLFNEQFF. The CDR3 DNA sequence: TGTGCCACCAGTGAAAGCGGACTATTCAATGAGCAGTTCTTC.

The chain carries TRBV18 and TRBJ2-1; 7 nucleotides line up with TRBD2. The CDR3 spans 17 residues. V lost 2 bases, J lost 4 bases, and 11 bases stayed unmatched. Germline values: CDR1 KGHSH, CDR2 LQKENI. The CDR3: CASSPVVAGVGYNEQFF. CDR3 in DNA: TGTGCCAGCTCACCAGTAGTGGCGGGAGTCGGATACAATGAGCAGTTCTTC.

V is TRBV6-2 or TRBV6-3 and J is TRBJ2-3; tentatively, D is TRBD2 (6 bases). Between the trimmed V and J ends, which lost 4 bases and 4 bases, there was a span of 21 bases. This CDR3 is built from 17 residues. Germline assignment: CDR1 MNHEY and CDR2 SVGEGT. The chain's CDR3 is CASSSLVIGSIADTQYF. In DNA, the CDR3 is TGTGCCAGCAGTTCGCTGGTGATCGGGAGTATCGCAGATACGCAGTATTTT.

A few counts support this clone. This chain uses TRBV10-3 with TRBJ1-5, with no clear D. V shed 4 bases and J shed 2 bases, with 6 bases lying between them. The CDR3 spans 13 residues. Germline CDR1 reads ENHRY; CDR2 reads SYGVKD. Written as DNA, the CDR3 is TGTGCCATCAGTGTCGGGGGCAATCAGCCCCAGCATTTT. It codes for CAISVGGNQPQHF.

With regard to this clone: The same CDR3 is also encoded by other DNA sequences in this sample. The genes are TRBV28 and TRBJ1-1; D not certain. The CDR3 covers 11 residues. V lost 5 bases and J lost 5, with 6 bases in between. Germline CDR1 is MDHEN and CDR2 is SYDVKM. The CDR3 is CASSPRTEAFF. Here the CDR3 DNA reads TGTGCCAGCAGTCCCAGGACTGAAGCTTTCTTT.

CDR3 nucleotide sequence: TGTGCCAGCAGTCAGACTGCAACTAATGAAAAACTGTTTTTT. Its translation: CASSQTATNEKLFF. This chain joins TRBV6-2 or TRBV6-3 and TRBJ1-4; no reliable D call. The CDR3 sequence is 14 residues long. V was shortened by 5 bases and J by 0 bases, with 7 bases between the two germline ends. Germline CDR1 is MNHEY and CDR2 is SVGEGT.

The chain carries TRBV7-3 and TRBJ2-5; no firm D call. CDR1 and CDR2 (germline): SGHTA, FQGTGA. This CDR3 spans 10 amino acids. The germline V and J ends were trimmed by 9 bases and 5 bases, with 7 bases remaining between them. The CDR3 sequence is CARPSETQYF. CDR3 nucleotides: TGTGCCAGGCCCAGTGAGACCCAGTACTTC.